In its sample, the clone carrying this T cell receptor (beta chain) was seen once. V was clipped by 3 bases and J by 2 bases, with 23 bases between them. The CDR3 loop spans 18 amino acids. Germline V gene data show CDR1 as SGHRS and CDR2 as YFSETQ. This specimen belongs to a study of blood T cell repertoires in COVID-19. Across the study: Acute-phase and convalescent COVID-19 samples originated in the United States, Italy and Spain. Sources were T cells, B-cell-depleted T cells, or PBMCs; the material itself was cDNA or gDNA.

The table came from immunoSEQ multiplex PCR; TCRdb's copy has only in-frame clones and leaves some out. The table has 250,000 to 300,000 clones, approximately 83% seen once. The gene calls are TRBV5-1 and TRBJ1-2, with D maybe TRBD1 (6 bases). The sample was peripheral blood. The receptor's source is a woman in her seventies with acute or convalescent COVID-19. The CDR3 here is CASSSMTQTGYRNYGYTF. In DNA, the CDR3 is TGCGCCAGCAGCTCCATGACCCAAACAGGGTATAGGAACTATGGCTACACCTTC.